The rows below give T cell receptor beta chains drawn from one sample of a study of OX40 agonist ivuxolimab in advanced cancers. Data came from immunoSEQ multiplex PCR; TCRdb stores just in-frame clones and leaves some out. The sample contains nearly 50,000 clones, roughly 91% of which appear only once. The input for sequencing was CD4+ or CD8+ T cells sorted from blood, taken in a trial of the OX40 agonist ivuxolimab. These receptors all come from an adult with an advanced solid tumor such as melanoma, head and neck, liver or kidney cancer. CDR3s include the opening cysteine and the closing phenylalanine or tryptophan. The D gene is left open where the match is weak.

j_gene: TRBJ2-1
v_gene: TRBV15
d_gene: NA
len: 15
CDR3nt: TGTGCCACCAGCAGAGATCGTAGTCTAGGGAATGAGCAGTTCTTC
CDR3aa: CATSRDRSLGNEQFF

j_gene: TRBJ2-1
v_gene: TRBV19
d_gene: TRBD2
len: 16
CDR3nt: TGTGCCAGTAGTACGGGCTCAAGACTAGCGGACAATGAGCAGTTCTTC
CDR3aa: CASSTGSRLADNEQFF

j_gene: TRBJ1-6
v_gene: TRBV9
d_gene: NA
len: 14
CDR3nt: TGTGCCAGCAGCGCAACCTGGGCACGGTCACCCCTCCACTTT
CDR3aa: CASSATWARSPLHF

j_gene: TRBJ2-7
v_gene: TRBV7-9
d_gene: NA
len: 14
CDR3nt: TGTGCCAGCAGCTTAGATCCATCGCGCTACGAGCAGTACTTC
CDR3aa: CASSLDPSRYEQYF

j_gene: TRBJ2-2
v_gene: TRBV10-1
d_gene: TRBD2
len: 14
CDR3nt: TGCGCCAGCAACAGCGGGACGCACACCGGGGAGCTGTTTTTT
CDR3aa: CASNSGTHTGELFF

j_gene: TRBJ2-1
v_gene: TRBV19
d_gene: NA
len: 12
CDR3nt: TGTGCCAGTAGCAGAGGGGGGAATGAGCAGTTCTTC
CDR3aa: CASSRGGNEQFF

j_gene: TRBJ2-2
v_gene: TRBV11-2
d_gene: NA
len: 12
CDR3nt: TGTGCCAGCAGCTGGCAGGTCGGGGAGCTGTTTTTT
CDR3aa: CASSWQVGELFF

j_gene: TRBJ2-5
v_gene: TRBV18
d_gene: NA
len: 14
CDR3nt: TGTGCCAGCTCACCTTTGCGTAACCAAGAGACCCAGTACTTC
CDR3aa: CASSPLRNQETQYF

j_gene: TRBJ1-3
v_gene: TRBV4-1
d_gene: NA
len: 15
CDR3nt: TGCGCCAGCAGCCAAGGGCAGGGGAGCGGAAACACCATATATTTT
CDR3aa: CASSQGQGSGNTIYF

j_gene: TRBJ1-3
v_gene: TRBV27
d_gene: NA
len: 17
CDR3nt: TGTGCCAGCAGTTTGCAAGCTCCGCCAGTCTCTGGAAACACCATATATTTT
CDR3aa: CASSLQAPPVSGNTIYF